This section outlines one TCR beta chain sequence together with its context. Generated by immunoSEQ multiplex PCR, the TCRdb table keeps only in-frame clones and is missing some. Among roughly 100,000 clones listed, around 96% were seen once. The sample originates from a study of OX40 agonist ivuxolimab in advanced cancers. This CDR3 has 15 amino acids. Germline loops: CDR1 LGHNA, CDR2 YNFKEQ. V shed 3 bases and J shed 6 bases, with 18 bases lying between them. This TCR came from an adult with an advanced solid tumor such as melanoma, head and neck, liver or kidney cancer. Sequences were derived from CD4+ or CD8+ T cells sorted from blood, sampled in a trial of the OX40 agonist ivuxolimab. The J gene is TRBJ2-7, the V gene TRBV4-2; perhaps TRBD2 as D (5 bases). CDR3 residues: CASSQAGELAGEQYF. CDR3 nucleotide sequence: TGTGCCAGCAGCCAGGCAGGCGAGCTAGCTGGCGAGCAGTACTTC.